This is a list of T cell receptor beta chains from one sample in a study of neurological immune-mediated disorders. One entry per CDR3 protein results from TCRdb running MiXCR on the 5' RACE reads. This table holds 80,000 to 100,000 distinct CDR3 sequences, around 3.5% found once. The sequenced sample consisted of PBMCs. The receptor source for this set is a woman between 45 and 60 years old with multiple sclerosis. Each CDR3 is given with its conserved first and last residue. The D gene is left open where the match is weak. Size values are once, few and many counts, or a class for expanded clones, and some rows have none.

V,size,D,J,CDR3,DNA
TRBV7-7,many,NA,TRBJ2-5,CASSFGGRGETQYF,TGTGCTAGCAGCTTCGGGGGAAGAGGGGAGACCCAGTACTTC
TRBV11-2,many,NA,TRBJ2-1,CASSPLTGYVNNEQFF,TGTGCCAGCAGCCCCTTGACAGGTTATGTTAACAATGAGCAGTTCTTC
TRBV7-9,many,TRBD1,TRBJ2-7,CASSSYGTVSLF,TGTGCCAGCAGCTCCTACGGGACAGTTTCTCTCTTC
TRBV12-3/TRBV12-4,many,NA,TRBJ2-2,CASSREINTGELFF,TGTGCCAGCAGCCGGGAAATTAACACCGGGGAGCTGTTTTTT
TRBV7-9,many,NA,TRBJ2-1,CASSFKEGWNEQFF,TGTGCCAGCAGCTTCAAGGAGGGCTGGAATGAGCAGTTCTTC
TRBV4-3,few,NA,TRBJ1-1,CASTGGGLNTEAFF,TGCGCCTCTACCGGCGGGGGGCTGAACACTGAAGCTTTCTTT
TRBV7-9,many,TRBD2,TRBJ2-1,CASSHPSASGINNEQFF,TGTGCCAGCAGCCATCCGTCGGCTAGCGGGATAAACAATGAGCAGTTCTTC
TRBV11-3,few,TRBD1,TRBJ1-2,CASSLAPGQGANGYTF,TGTGCCAGCAGCTTAGCCCCCGGGCAGGGGGCGAATGGCTACACCTTC
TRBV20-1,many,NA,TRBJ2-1,CSAIDGTKDYNEQFF,TGCAGTGCCATTGATGGGACAAAAGATTACAATGAGCAGTTCTTC
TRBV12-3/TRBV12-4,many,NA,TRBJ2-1,CASVRRENSYNEQFF,TGTGCCAGCGTCAGGCGGGAAAACTCCTACAATGAGCAGTTCTTC
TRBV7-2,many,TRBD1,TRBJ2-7,CASSLGTGATYEQYF,TGTGCCAGCAGCCTTGGGACAGGGGCGACCTACGAGCAGTACTTC
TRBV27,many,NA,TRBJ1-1,CASSPSVGEENTEAFF,TGTGCCAGCAGTCCCTCCGTGGGGGAAGAGAACACTGAAGCTTTCTTT
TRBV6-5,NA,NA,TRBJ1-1,CASSSKVVRNTEAFF,TGTGCCAGCAGCTCGAAGGTCGTTCGGAACACTGAAGCTTTCTTT
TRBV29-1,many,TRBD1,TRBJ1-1,CSVEDEGGQALGNTEAFF,TGCAGCGTTGAAGATGAAGGAGGACAGGCGTTGGGGAACACTGAAGCTTTCTTT
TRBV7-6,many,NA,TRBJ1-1,CASRPPGTNTEAFF,TGTGCTAGCAGACCACCAGGGACGAACACTGAAGCTTTCTTT
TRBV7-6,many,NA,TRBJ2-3,CASSSSNARTDTQYF,TGTGCCAGCAGCTCGTCTAACGCCCGCACAGATACGCAGTATTTT
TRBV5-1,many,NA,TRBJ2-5,CASSRDLQETQYF,TGCGCCAGCAGCAGAGATCTCCAGGAGACCCAGTACTTC
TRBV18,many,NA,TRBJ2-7,CASSPYYGSSYEQYF,TGTGCCAGCTCCCCTTATTACGGAAGCTCCTACGAGCAGTACTTC
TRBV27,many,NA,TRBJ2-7,CASSSVTPGVTGQYF,TGTGCCAGCAGTTCTGTGACACCGGGAGTTACCGGGCAGTACTTC
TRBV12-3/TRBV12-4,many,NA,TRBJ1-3,CASSFGGSGNTIYF,TGTGCCAGCAGTTTCGGGGGATCTGGAAACACCATATATTTT
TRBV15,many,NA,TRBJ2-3,CATSRDRYATDTQYF,TGTGCCACCAGCAGAGATCGCTACGCCACAGATACGCAGTATTTT
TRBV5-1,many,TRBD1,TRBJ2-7,CASSFGLHRDRESSYEQYF,TGCGCCAGCAGCTTCGGGCTTCACCGGGACAGGGAGTCCTCCTACGAGCAGTACTTC
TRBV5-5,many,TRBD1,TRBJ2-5,CASSLGGTGGFRQETQYF,TGTGCCAGCAGCTTGGGTGGGACAGGGGGCTTTCGACAAGAGACCCAGTACTTC
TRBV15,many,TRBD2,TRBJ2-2,CATSRDGGAGELFF,TGTGCCACCAGCAGAGATGGGGGGGCCGGGGAGCTGTTTTTT
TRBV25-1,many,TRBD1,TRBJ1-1,CASLGTGVLGTEAFF,TGTGCCAGCCTCGGGACAGGAGTGTTGGGGACTGAAGCTTTCTTT
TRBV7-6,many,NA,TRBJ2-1,CASTPGGGGVAAYNEQFF,TGTGCCAGCACCCCCGGGGGCGGGGGCGTCGCCGCCTACAATGAGCAGTTCTTC
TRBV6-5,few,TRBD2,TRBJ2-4,CASSSAGEGKNIQYF,TGTGCCAGCAGTTCGGCGGGGGAAGGCAAAAACATTCAGTACTTC
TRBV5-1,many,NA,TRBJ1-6,CASSLQVGNSPLHF,TGCGCCAGCAGCTTGCAGGTGGGGAATTCACCCCTCCACTTT
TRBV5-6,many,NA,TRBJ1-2,CASSFERTTYGYTF,TGTGCCAGCAGCTTCGAACGGACCACCTATGGCTACACCTTC
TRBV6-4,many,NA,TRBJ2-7,CASHPRTSPHEQYF,TGTGCCAGCCATCCTCGGACCTCTCCCCACGAGCAGTACTTC
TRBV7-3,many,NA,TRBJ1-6,CASSLIGYNSPLHF,TGTGCCAGCAGCTTAATAGGGTATAATTCACCCCTCCACTTT
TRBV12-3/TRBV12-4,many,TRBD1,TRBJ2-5,CASSSQGDQETQYF,TGTGCCAGCAGTTCCCAGGGGGATCAAGAGACCCAGTACTTC
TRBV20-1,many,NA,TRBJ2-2,CSAREAGFTGELFF,TGCAGTGCTAGGGAGGCAGGGTTCACCGGGGAGCTGTTTTTT
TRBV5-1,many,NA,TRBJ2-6,CASNLERSGANVLTF,TGCGCCAGCAACCTCGAGCGCTCTGGGGCCAACGTCCTGACTTTC
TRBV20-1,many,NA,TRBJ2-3,CSARDLRTDTQYF,TGCAGTGCTAGAGATCTCCGTACAGATACGCAGTATTTT
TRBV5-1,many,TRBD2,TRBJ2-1,CASSLGVAGSNEQFF,TGCGCCAGCAGCTTGGGGGTAGCGGGGTCCAATGAGCAGTTCTTC
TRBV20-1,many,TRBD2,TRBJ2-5,CSARDSGTSGGVPLETQYF,TGCAGTGCTAGAGATAGCGGGACTAGCGGGGGGGTACCCCTGGAGACCCAGTACTTC
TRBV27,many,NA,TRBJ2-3,CASSYDRDTQYF,TGTGCCAGCAGTTATGACCGAGATACGCAGTATTTT
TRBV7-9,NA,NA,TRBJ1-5,CASSSPLATQNF,TGTGCCAGCAGCTCCCCGTTGGCGACCCAGAATTTT
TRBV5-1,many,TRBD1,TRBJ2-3,CASSSGGQASTDTQYF,TGCGCCAGCAGCTCTGGCGGACAGGCTAGCACAGATACGCAGTATTTT
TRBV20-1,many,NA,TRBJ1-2,CSAIRGGNAGYTF,TGCAGTGCTATCCGGGGGGGTAATGCTGGCTACACCTTC
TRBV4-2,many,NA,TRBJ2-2,CASSQEFREDTGELFF,TGTGCCAGCAGCCAAGAGTTCAGGGAGGACACCGGGGAGCTGTTTTTT
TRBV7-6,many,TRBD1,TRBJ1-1,CASSLIQGSVNTEAFF,TGTGCCAGCAGCTTGATACAGGGGAGTGTGAACACTGAAGCTTTCTTT
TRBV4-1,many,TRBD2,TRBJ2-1,CASSQGSGGALYNEQFF,TGCGCCAGCAGCCAAGGCAGCGGGGGGGCACTTTACAATGAGCAGTTCTTC
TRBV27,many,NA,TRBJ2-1,CASSFEGGYNEQFF,TGTGCCAGCAGTTTTGAGGGGGGGTACAATGAGCAGTTCTTC
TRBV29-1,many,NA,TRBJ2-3,CSVERSTDTQYF,TGCAGCGTTGAACGGAGCACAGATACGCAGTATTTT
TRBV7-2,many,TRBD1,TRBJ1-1,CASSLGRGWDRTYIEAFF,TGTGCCAGCAGCTTAGGACGGGGGTGGGACAGAACTTATATTGAAGCTTTCTTT
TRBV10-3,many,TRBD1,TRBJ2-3,CAISEGTGYTDTQYF,TGTGCCATCAGTGAGGGGACAGGCTACACAGATACGCAGTATTTT
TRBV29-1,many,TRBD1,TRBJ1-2,CSTGTGDYGYTF,TGCAGCACCGGGACAGGGGATTATGGCTACACCTTC
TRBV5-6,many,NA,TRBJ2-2,CASSPGDDTGELFF,TGTGCCAGCAGCCCGGGGGACGACACCGGGGAGCTGTTTTTT
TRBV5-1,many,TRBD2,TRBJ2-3,CASSGGGGGGKFSTDTQYF,TGCGCCAGCAGCGGAGGCGGCGGCGGGGGGAAATTTAGCACAGATACGCAGTATTTT
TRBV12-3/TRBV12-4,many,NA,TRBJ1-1,CASSLRWGTEAFF,TGTGCCAGCAGTTTAAGGTGGGGGACTGAAGCTTTCTTT
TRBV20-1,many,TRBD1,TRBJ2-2,CSAKDRLNTGELFF,TGCAGTGCTAAGGACAGGCTAAACACCGGGGAGCTGTTTTTT
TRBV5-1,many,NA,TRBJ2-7,CASSLGRDGEQYF,TGCGCCAGCAGCTTGGGAAGGGATGGTGAGCAGTACTTC